This T cell receptor (beta chain) originates from a study of blood T cell repertoires in COVID-19. V was shortened by 3 bases and J by 4 bases, with 7 bases between the two germline ends. The CDR3 extends over 13 amino acids. In the authors' workflow: Amplification of reference gene primers provided the estimated nucleated cell counts. Assay used: immunoSEQ multiplex PCR; TCRdb lists only in-frame clones, some missing. That table is the source of V, J and clone size, and D and trimming were worked out from the DNA. The data hold roughly 190,000 clones, with roughly 84% observed a single time. Across about two dozen US areas, participants ranged in age from about 18 to 90 years. A remark on this clone: Different DNA sequences within this sample yield the same CDR3.

The sequenced sample consisted of PBMCs or T cells enriched from blood (not recorded which). This sequence originates from a woman aged 25 to 39 who had been exposed to COVID-19. This chain links TRBV12-3 or TRBV12-4 with TRBJ1-5; tentative D call: TRBD1 (5 bases). Written as DNA, the CDR3 is TGTGCCAGCAGTTTCGGGGGAAATCAGCCCCAGCATTTT. As protein: CASSFGGNQPQHF.